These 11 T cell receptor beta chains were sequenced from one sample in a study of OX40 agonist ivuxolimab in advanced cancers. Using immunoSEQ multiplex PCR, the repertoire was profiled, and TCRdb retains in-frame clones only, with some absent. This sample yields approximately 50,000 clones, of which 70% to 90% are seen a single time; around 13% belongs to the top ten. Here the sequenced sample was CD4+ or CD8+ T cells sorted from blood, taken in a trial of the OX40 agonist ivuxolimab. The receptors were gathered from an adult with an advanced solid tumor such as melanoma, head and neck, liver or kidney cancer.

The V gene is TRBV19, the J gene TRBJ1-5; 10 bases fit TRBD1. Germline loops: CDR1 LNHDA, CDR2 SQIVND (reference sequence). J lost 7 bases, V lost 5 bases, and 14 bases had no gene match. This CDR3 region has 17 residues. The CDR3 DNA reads TGTGCCAGTAGTTCAACCTACGGGACAGGGGATCGACAGCCCCAGCATTTT. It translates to CASSSTYGTGDRQPQHF.

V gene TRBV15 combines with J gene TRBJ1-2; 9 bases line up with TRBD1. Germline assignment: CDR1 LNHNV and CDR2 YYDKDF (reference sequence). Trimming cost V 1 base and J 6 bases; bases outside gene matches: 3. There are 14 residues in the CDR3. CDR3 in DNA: TGTGCCACCAGCAGAGGGACAGGGGCGGATGGCTACACCTTC. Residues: CATSRGTGADGYTF. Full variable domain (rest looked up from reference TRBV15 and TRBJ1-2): DAMVIQNPRYQVTQFGKPVTLSCSQTLNHNVMYWYQQKSSQAPKLLFHYYDKDFNNEADTPDNFQSRRPNTSFCFLDIRSPGLGDTAMYLCATSRGTGADGYTFGSGTRLTVV.

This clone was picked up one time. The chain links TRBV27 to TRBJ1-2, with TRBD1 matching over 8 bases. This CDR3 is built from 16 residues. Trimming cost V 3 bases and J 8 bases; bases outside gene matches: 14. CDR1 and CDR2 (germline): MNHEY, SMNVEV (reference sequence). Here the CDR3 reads CASSFVSRDGQGGYTF. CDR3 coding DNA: TGTGCCAGCAGTTTCGTTTCGCGAGACGGACAGGGCGGCTACACCTTC.

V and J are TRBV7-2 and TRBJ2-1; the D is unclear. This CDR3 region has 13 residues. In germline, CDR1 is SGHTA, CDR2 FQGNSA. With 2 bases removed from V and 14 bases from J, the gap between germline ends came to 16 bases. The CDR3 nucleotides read TGTGCCAGCAGCTTAAAGCTACTGGATCGTGAGTTCTTC. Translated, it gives CASSLKLLDREFF.

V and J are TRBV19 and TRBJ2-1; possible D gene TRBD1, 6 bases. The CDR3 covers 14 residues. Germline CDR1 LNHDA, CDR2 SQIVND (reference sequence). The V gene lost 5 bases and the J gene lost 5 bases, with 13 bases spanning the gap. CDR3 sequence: CASSDLGHHNEQFF. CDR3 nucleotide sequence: TGTGCCAGTAGTGACCTGGGACACCACAATGAGCAGTTCTTC.

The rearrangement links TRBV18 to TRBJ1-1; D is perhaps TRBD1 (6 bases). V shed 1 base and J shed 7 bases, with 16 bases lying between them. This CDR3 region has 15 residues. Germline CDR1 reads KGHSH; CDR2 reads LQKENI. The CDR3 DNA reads TGTGCCAGCTCACCACGCATCGGACAGTCACTTGAAGCTTTCTTT. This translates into CASSPRIGQSLEAFF.

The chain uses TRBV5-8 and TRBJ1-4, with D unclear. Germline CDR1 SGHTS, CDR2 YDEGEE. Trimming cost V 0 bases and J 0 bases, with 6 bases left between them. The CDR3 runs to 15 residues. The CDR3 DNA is TGTGCCAGCAGCTTGGACCTTACAACTAATGAAAAACTGTTTTTT. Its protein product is CASSLDLTTNEKLFF. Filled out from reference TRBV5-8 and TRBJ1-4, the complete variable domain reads EAGVTQSPTHLIKTRGQQATLRCSPISGHTSVYWYQQALGLGLQFLLWYDEGEERNRGNFPPRFSGRQFPNYSSELNVNALELEDSALYLCASSLDLTTNEKLFFGSGTQLSVL.

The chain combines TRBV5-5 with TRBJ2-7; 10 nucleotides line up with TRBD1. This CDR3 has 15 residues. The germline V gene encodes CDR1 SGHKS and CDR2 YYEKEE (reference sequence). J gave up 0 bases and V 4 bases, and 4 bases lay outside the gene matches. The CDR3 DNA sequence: TGTGCCAGCAGCGCACGGACAGGGGGCTCCTACGAGCAGTACTTC. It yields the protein CASSARTGGSYEQYF.

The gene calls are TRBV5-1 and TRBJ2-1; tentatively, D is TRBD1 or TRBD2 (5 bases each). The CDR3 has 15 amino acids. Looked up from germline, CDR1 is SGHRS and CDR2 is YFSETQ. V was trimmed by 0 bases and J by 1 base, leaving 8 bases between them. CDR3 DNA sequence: TGCGCCAGCAGCTTGGATGGGGGATCCTACAATGAGCAGTTCTTC. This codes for CASSLDGGSYNEQFF.

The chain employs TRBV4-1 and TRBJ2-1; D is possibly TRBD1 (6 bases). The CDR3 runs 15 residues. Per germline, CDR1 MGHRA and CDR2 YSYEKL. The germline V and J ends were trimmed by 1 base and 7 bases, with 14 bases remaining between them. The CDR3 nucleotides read TGCGCCAGCAGCCAAGGGACAGTGTTGCAGAATGAGCAGTTCTTC. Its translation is CASSQGTVLQNEQFF.

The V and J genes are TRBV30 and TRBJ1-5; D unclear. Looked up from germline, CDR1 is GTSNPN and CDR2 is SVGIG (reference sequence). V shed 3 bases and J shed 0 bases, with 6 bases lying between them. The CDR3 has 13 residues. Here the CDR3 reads CAWSQDSNQPQHF. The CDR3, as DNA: TGTGCCTGGAGCCAAGATAGCAATCAGCCCCAGCATTTT.